This T cell receptor (beta chain) was recovered during a study of cytomegalovirus exposure and HLA in healthy donors. The wider study: Among the 400 or so donors who were genotyped, 81% fell in the genetic ancestry cluster that is associated with self-reported Caucasian donors. Study findings and constraints: Testing in vitro showed a few CMV-associated chains specific for CMV antigens.

A multiplex PCR was run with 60 Vbeta primers and 13 Jbeta primers. Clones were sequenced by immunoSEQ multiplex PCR, and TCRdb holds only the in-frame ones, with some missing. The sample records about 140,000 clones, under 70% being singletons. This clone was recorded a few times. Its antigen remains unknown. Within the sample, other DNA sequences also encode this same CDR3. Looked up from germline, CDR1 is LGHNA and CDR2 is YSLEER. The CDR3 length is 17 residues. V shed 0 bases, J shed 0 bases, and the junction held 2 bases outside the gene matches. The material sequenced was PBMCs. This TCR came from a woman aged 55-70 years in good health and CMV-seronegative. V and J are TRBV4-3 and TRBJ2-1; 10 bases are shared with TRBD2. Here the CDR3 DNA reads TGCGCCAGCAGCCAAGATACTAGCGGGGCCTCCTACAATGAGCAGTTCTTC. Translation: CASSQDTSGASYNEQFF.